These T cell receptor beta chains were read from a single sample in a study of T cell responses to AZD1222 COVID-19 vaccine. Sequencing was performed with immunoSEQ multiplex PCR; in TCRdb, only in-frame clones are kept and a portion is missing. The sample lists around 160,000 clones, about 95% occurring once. The material sequenced was peripheral blood, taken on day 0 of AZD1222 vaccination. The receptors originated from an adult in good health. CDR3s include the opening cysteine and the closing phenylalanine or tryptophan. Each record gives: J gene, clone size, V gene, D gene, CDR3 DNA, CDR3 protein. A D gene is named only where the DNA matches it firmly. The size entry is marked missing in some rows and otherwise reads once, few, many or a size class.

J gene: TRBJ2-2; clone size: once; V gene: TRBV4-1; D gene: .; CDR3 DNA: TGCGCCAGCAGCCAAGACTCAACGGGGCGCACCGGGGAGCTGTTTTTT; CDR3 protein: CASSQDSTGRTGELFF
J gene: TRBJ1-2; clone size: .; V gene: TRBV5-1; D gene: TRBD1; CDR3 DNA: TGCGCCAGCAGCGTTGACAGGGAAGGCTACACCTTC; CDR3 protein: CASSVDREGYTF
J gene: TRBJ2-2; clone size: .; V gene: TRBV10-3; D gene: .; CDR3 DNA: TGTGCCATCAGTGAGGCGGGCAGGGAGCTGTTTTTT; CDR3 protein: CAISEAGRELFF
J gene: TRBJ1-5; clone size: .; V gene: TRBV2; D gene: .; CDR3 DNA: TGTGCCAGCAGGGACAGACTACAGGGCCAGCCCCAGCATTTT; CDR3 protein: CASRDRLQGQPQHF
J gene: TRBJ1-4; clone size: .; V gene: TRBV3-1/TRBV3-2; D gene: .; CDR3 DNA: TGTGCCAGCAGCCCCTCGGTTGCAGGGAACCTCGGGGCAAAACTGTTTTTT; CDR3 protein: CASSPSVAGNLGAKLFF
J gene: TRBJ2-6; clone size: .; V gene: TRBV2; D gene: TRBD1; CDR3 DNA: TGTGCCAGCAGAGATCGACTCCGGGACAGGTGGTCTACTGGGGCCAACGTCCTGACTTTC; CDR3 protein: CASRDRLRDRWSTGANVLTF
J gene: TRBJ1-5; clone size: .; V gene: TRBV11-2; D gene: TRBD1; CDR3 DNA: TGTGCCAGCAGCAGGATAGGACAGGGTCATCAGCCCCAGCATTTT; CDR3 protein: CASSRIGQGHQPQHF
J gene: TRBJ1-6; clone size: once; V gene: TRBV5-4; D gene: .; CDR3 DNA: TGTGCCAGCAGCTTGGTAGATTCACCCCTCCACTTT; CDR3 protein: CASSLVDSPLHF
J gene: TRBJ1-2; clone size: .; V gene: TRBV28; D gene: TRBD1; CDR3 DNA: TGTGCCAGCAGTTTCTCCAGGGGGTATGGCTACACCTTC; CDR3 protein: CASSFSRGYGYTF
J gene: TRBJ2-1; clone size: .; V gene: TRBV29-1; D gene: .; CDR3 DNA: TGCAGCGTCGCCGGGATTTTGAGCTCCTACAATGAGCAGTTCTTC; CDR3 protein: CSVAGILSSYNEQFF
J gene: TRBJ1-2; clone size: few; V gene: TRBV5-1; D gene: .; CDR3 DNA: TGCGCCAGCAGCCCAGGGCTATCCTATGGCTACACCTTC; CDR3 protein: CASSPGLSYGYTF
J gene: TRBJ1-4; clone size: .; V gene: TRBV5-4; D gene: TRBD1; CDR3 DNA: TGTGCCAGCAGCCTTGGACAGGATGAAAAACTGTTTTTT; CDR3 protein: CASSLGQDEKLFF
J gene: TRBJ1-1; clone size: .; V gene: TRBV7-9; D gene: .; CDR3 DNA: TGTGCCAGCACGGTATGGACCCTCGTGGACACTGAAGCTTTCTTT; CDR3 protein: CASTVWTLVDTEAFF
J gene: TRBJ1-6; clone size: .; V gene: TRBV6-7; D gene: .; CDR3 DNA: TGTGCCAACGACCCGGGTAAGGCGGGGTCCTATAATTCACCCCTCCACTTT; CDR3 protein: CANDPGKAGSYNSPLHF
J gene: TRBJ1-1; clone size: once; V gene: TRBV29-1; D gene: .; CDR3 DNA: TGCAGCGCCCGTGCTGGTGCCTTGAACACTGAAGCTTTCTTT; CDR3 protein: CSARAGALNTEAFF
J gene: TRBJ2-1; clone size: .; V gene: TRBV27; D gene: .; CDR3 DNA: TGTGCCAGCAGCAACCTTGGGGGACTTCTGATGCCTAATGAGCAGTTCTTC; CDR3 protein: CASSNLGGLLMPNEQFF
J gene: TRBJ1-2; clone size: .; V gene: TRBV11-2; D gene: .; CDR3 DNA: TGTGCCAGCAGCCCAACTAGGGGCGGTGGCTACACCTTC; CDR3 protein: CASSPTRGGGYTF
J gene: TRBJ2-3; clone size: .; V gene: TRBV3-1/TRBV3-2; D gene: TRBD1; CDR3 DNA: TGTGCCAGCACCCTCAGGGGGCTGACAGATACGCAGTATTTT; CDR3 protein: CASTLRGLTDTQYF
J gene: TRBJ1-5; clone size: .; V gene: TRBV30; D gene: .; CDR3 DNA: TGTGCCTGGAGTGGGTACCAACATTTGCAGCCCCAGCATTTT; CDR3 protein: CAWSGYQHLQPQHF
J gene: TRBJ2-7; clone size: .; V gene: TRBV6-4; D gene: TRBD2; CDR3 DNA: TGTGCCAGCAGAGCTCCGCCTAGCGGGAGGGCCCACGAGCAGTACTTC; CDR3 protein: CASRAPPSGRAHEQYF
J gene: TRBJ1-1; clone size: .; V gene: TRBV5-1; D gene: .; CDR3 DNA: TGCGCCAGCAGCTTGGACACTGAAGCTTTCTTT; CDR3 protein: CASSLDTEAFF
J gene: TRBJ2-1; clone size: .; V gene: TRBV5-5; D gene: .; CDR3 DNA: TGTGCCAGCAAACACCAAACAGGGAGTAGCTACAATGAGCAGTTCTTC; CDR3 protein: CASKHQTGSSYNEQFF
J gene: TRBJ1-1; clone size: .; V gene: TRBV9; D gene: TRBD1; CDR3 DNA: TGTGCCAGCAGCGTAGCGCCCACCGGACAGGAGACTGAAGCTTTCTTT; CDR3 protein: CASSVAPTGQETEAFF
J gene: TRBJ1-5; clone size: .; V gene: TRBV19; D gene: .; CDR3 DNA: TGTGCCAGTTGTAGGGCCAGGTCGGGGGGCAATCAGCCCCAGCATTTT; CDR3 protein: CASCRARSGGNQPQHF
J gene: TRBJ2-3; clone size: .; V gene: TRBV5-1; D gene: .; CDR3 DNA: TGCGCCAGCAGCGTGGGGGCTAACACGCAGTATTTT; CDR3 protein: CASSVGANTQYF
J gene: TRBJ1-4; clone size: .; V gene: TRBV25-1; D gene: .; CDR3 DNA: TGTGCCAGTAGACAGGCAACTAATGAAAAACTGTTTTTT; CDR3 protein: CASRQATNEKLFF
J gene: TRBJ1-5; clone size: once; V gene: TRBV19; D gene: .; CDR3 DNA: TGTGCCAGTAGTACCGACAGGCCCAATCAGCCCCAGCATTTT; CDR3 protein: CASSTDRPNQPQHF
J gene: TRBJ1-1; clone size: .; V gene: TRBV5-4; D gene: TRBD1; CDR3 DNA: TGTGCCAGCAGCTCACTAACGCGGACAGGGCCAATGAACACTGAAGCTTTCTTT; CDR3 protein: CASSSLTRTGPMNTEAFF
J gene: TRBJ2-7; clone size: .; V gene: TRBV6-5; D gene: .; CDR3 DNA: TGTGCCAGCAGTTACACTCGACTAGACCGATACGAGCAGTACTTC; CDR3 protein: CASSYTRLDRYEQYF
J gene: TRBJ1-1; clone size: .; V gene: TRBV5-5; D gene: .; CDR3 DNA: TGTGCCAGCAGCTTATTCAGTGGCCCCGGGAGGGGTACTGAAGCTTTCTTT; CDR3 protein: CASSLFSGPGRGTEAFF
J gene: TRBJ1-1; clone size: once; V gene: TRBV2; D gene: .; CDR3 DNA: TGTGCCAGCAGTGAAAGACCAGGAGGGACTGAAGCTTTCTTT; CDR3 protein: CASSERPGGTEAFF